Included here is one T cell receptor (beta chain) sequence, with context. Its specificity is not known. The data stem from a study of shared clonotypes between healthy human individuals. Study-level findings and limits: The generation probabilities recorded for non-shared clonotypes fell below those of clonotypes shared by all four donors.

Sequencing was performed with immunoSEQ multiplex PCR; in TCRdb, only in-frame clones are kept and a portion is missing. This sample has approximately 2,300,000 clones, with 92% found just once. The germline V and J ends were trimmed by 1 base and 3 bases, with 8 bases remaining between them. Germline CDR1 reads SGHRS; CDR2 reads YFSETQ. The CDR3 totals 14 residues. The chain links TRBV5-1 to TRBJ1-5, with unresolved D. The sample was naive CD4+ T cells from PBMCs. The subset here: CD45RA+ positively selected. This clonotype was sampled from a man younger than 35 in good health. Some clones in this sample may be carry-over from other donors' samples. The CDR3 loop reads CASSLRGDNQPQHF. As DNA, the CDR3 is TGCGCCAGCAGCTTGCGGGGTGACAATCAGCCCCAGCATTTT.